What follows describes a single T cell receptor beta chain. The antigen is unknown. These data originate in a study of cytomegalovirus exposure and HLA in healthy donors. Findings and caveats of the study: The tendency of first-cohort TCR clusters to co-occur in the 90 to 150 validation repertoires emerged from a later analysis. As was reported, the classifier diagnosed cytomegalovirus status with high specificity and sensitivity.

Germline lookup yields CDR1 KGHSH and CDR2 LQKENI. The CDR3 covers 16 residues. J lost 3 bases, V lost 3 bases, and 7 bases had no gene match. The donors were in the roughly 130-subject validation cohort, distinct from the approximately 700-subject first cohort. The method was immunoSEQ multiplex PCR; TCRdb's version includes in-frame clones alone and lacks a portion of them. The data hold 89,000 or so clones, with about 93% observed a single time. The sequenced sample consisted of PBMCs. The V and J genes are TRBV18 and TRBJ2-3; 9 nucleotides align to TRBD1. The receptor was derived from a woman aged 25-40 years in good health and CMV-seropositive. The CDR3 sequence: CASSPAQGAETDTQYF. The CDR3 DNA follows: TGTGCCAGCTCACCGGCACAGGGGGCGGAAACAGATACGCAGTATTTT.